The 15 T cell receptor beta chains listed next were all sequenced from one sample in a study of T cells after yellow fever vaccination. TCRdb itself ran the 5' RACE reads through MiXCR, one entry per CDR3 protein. In the table there are 300,000 to 350,000 distinct CDR3 sequences, over 3.5% of which are singletons. The material was PBMCs, obtained 15 days after the yellow fever booster vaccination. The receptors derive from a man aged 18 to 29 who received the YFV17D yellow fever vaccine.

In the case of this clonotype: It may be a read error: a sequence one base away is much more abundant. The chain employs TRBV7-9 and TRBJ2-5; possibly TRBD1 or TRBD2 for D (5 bases each). Trimming removed 5 bases from V and 13 bases from J, with 26 bases in between. This CDR3 spans 15 amino acids. Germline V gene sequence: CDR1 SEHNR, CDR2 FQNEAQ (reference sequence). The CDR3 DNA follows: TGTGCCAGCAGCCGACGGGACCGGACGGTCGCGGCCCTGTACTTC. It is translated as CASSRRDRTVAALYF.

The CDR3 reads CASNDIPYEQYF. CDR3 sequence (DNA): TGTGCCAGCAACGACATACCCTACGAGCAGTACTTC. The chain uses TRBV6-2 or TRBV6-3 and TRBJ2-7; D unclear. The germline V gene has CDR1 MNHEY and CDR2 SVGEGT. Trimming shortened V by 7 bases and J by 2 bases, and 9 bases separated the two germline ends. The CDR3 sequence is 12 residues long.

This clonotype came up many times. The chain couples TRBV29-1 to TRBJ1-1; D is perhaps TRBD1 (5 bases). Germline CDR1 and CDR2: SQVTM and ANQGSEA. The ends were cut back, 5 bases at V and 10 bases at J, with 23 bases in the middle. The CDR3 sequence is 14 residues long. The CDR3 reads CSVSRSAGRGSAFF. The CDR3, as DNA: TGCAGCGTTTCCAGATCGGCGGGCCGGGGGTCAGCTTTCTTT. The whole variable domain, filled in from reference TRBV29-1 and TRBJ1-1, reads SAVISQKPSRDICQRGTSLTIQCQVDSQVTMMFWYRQQPGQSLTLIATANQGSEATYESGFVIDKFPISRPNLTFSTLTVSNMSPEDSSIYLCSVSRSAGRGSAFFGQGTRLTVV.

At least ten counts were recorded for this clonotype. This sequence joins TRBV7-9 and TRBJ2-1, with D perhaps matching TRBD1 (6 bases). Per germline, CDR1 SEHNR and CDR2 FQNEAQ (reference sequence). Trimming pared 5 bases from V and 7 bases from J, leaving 24 bases between. CDR3 size: 17 residues. The CDR3 reads CASSPPLQGIASNEQFF. The CDR3 DNA sequence: TGTGCCAGCAGCCCACCGTTACAGGGTATCGCGAGTAATGAGCAGTTCTTC.

This clonotype was seen at least ten times. The rearrangement uses TRBV12-3 or TRBV12-4 and TRBJ2-7; 7 positions agree with TRBD1. The CDR3 length is 15 residues. V was clipped by 1 base and J by 0 bases; unmatched bases: 3. The CDR3 loop is CASSLVTGLSYEQYF. The CDR3 DNA reads as TGTGCCAGCAGTTTAGTGACAGGGCTCTCCTACGAGCAGTACTTC.

This clonotype was detected only a few times. The chain combines TRBV2 with TRBJ1-6, with 7 bases aligning to TRBD1. Germline V gives CDR1 SNHLY, CDR2 FYNNEI. This CDR3 contains 14 residues. V dropped 8 bases and J dropped 7; count of bases not matched to a gene: 8. The CDR3 DNA reads as TGTGCCAGCGGAAGAGACAGGGTGAATTCACCCCTCCACTTT. This sequence encodes CASGRDRVNSPLHF. Filled out from reference TRBV2 and TRBJ1-6, the complete variable domain reads EPEVTQTPSHQVTQMGQEVILRCVPISNHLYFYWYRQILGQKVEFLVSFYNNEISEKSEIFDDQFSVERPDGSNFTLKIRSTKLEDSAMYFCASGRDRVNSPLHFGNGTRLTVT.

The chain is built from TRBV29-1 and TRBJ1-1, with D possibly being TRBD1 (6 bases). CDR1 SQVTM and CDR2 ANQGSEA come from the germline V gene. This CDR3 spans 15 amino acids. With 6 bases removed from V and 1 base from J, the gap between germline ends came to 18 bases. In nucleotides, the CDR3 is TGCAGCGTCGGAACTCTGGACAGACCGAACACTGAAGCTTTCTTT. It is translated as CSVGTLDRPNTEAFF.

The CDR3 DNA reads TGTGCCAGCAGTTTAGAGGCCAGAAACTATGGCTACACCTTC. Translating it yields CASSLEARNYGYTF. This chain connects TRBV12-3 or TRBV12-4 to TRBJ1-2; D gene ambiguous. This CDR3 spans 14 amino acids. Trimming took 1 base from V and 2 from J, leaving 8 bases between them.

There are many counts of this clonotype. The chain employs TRBV19 and TRBJ1-5; 9 bases match TRBD1. Losses at the gene ends were 8 bases for V and 1 base for J; bases not matched to a gene: 3. Germline lookup yields CDR1 LNHDA and CDR2 SQIVND (reference sequence). CDR3 length: 14 amino acids. The CDR3: CASAGTGSNQPQHF. CDR3 DNA: TGTGCCAGTGCCGGGACAGGGAGCAATCAGCCCCAGCATTTT.

The chain carries TRBV19 and TRBJ1-1; no clear D gene. Germline V gene lookup returns CDR1 LNHDA and CDR2 SQIVND (reference sequence). V lost 7 bases, J lost 0 bases, and 9 bases lay in between. The CDR3 loop spans 13 amino acids. CDR3 sequence: CASNAALNTEAFF. CDR3 nucleotide sequence: TGTGCCAGTAATGCAGCCCTGAACACTGAAGCTTTCTTT.

This clonotype showed up many times. J is TRBJ2-5 and V is TRBV10-3; D tentatively reads TRBD1 or TRBD2 (5 bases each). Germline V lookup: CDR1 ENHRY, CDR2 SYGVKD. The CDR3 sequence is 14 residues long. V gave up 5 bases and J gave up 1 base, with 11 bases separating them. Here the CDR3 DNA reads TGTGCCATCAGTAGCCGAGGGGTCCAAGAGACCCAGTACTTC. As protein: CAISSRGVQETQYF.

This clonotype was counted at least ten times. J is TRBJ2-1 and V is TRBV27, with 8 bases lining up with TRBD1. In germline, CDR1 is MNHEY, CDR2 SMNVEV (reference sequence). V lost 4 bases and J lost 2; bases outside the gene matches: 4. The CDR3 has 15 amino acids. In nucleotides, the CDR3 is TGTGCCAGCAGTTACACAGGGGGGCCCTACAATGAGCAGTTCTTC. It codes for CASSYTGGPYNEQFF.

This clonotype was detected a few times. V is TRBV6-2 or TRBV6-3 and J is TRBJ2-1; 11 nucleotides line up with TRBD2. CDR1 and CDR2 (germline): MNHEY, SVGEGT. V was clipped by 6 bases and J by 6 bases; unmatched bases: 10. The CDR3 loop spans 16 amino acids. The CDR3 loop is CASRHLPGLAANEQFF. CDR3 sequence (DNA): TGTGCCAGCAGACACTTGCCGGGACTAGCGGCCAATGAGCAGTTCTTC.

This clonotype showed up many times. The V call is TRBV6-6, the J call TRBJ1-5; unclear D gene. This CDR3 has 16 amino acids. Germline CDR1 reads MNHNY; CDR2 reads SVGAGI (reference sequence). V lost 3 bases and J lost 0, with 12 bases in between. CDR3 nucleotides: TGTGCCAGCAGTTATTTGGGCAGTCATAGCAATCAGCCCCAGCATTTT. It encodes CASSYLGSHSNQPQHF.

J is TRBJ1-2 and V is TRBV20-1; TRBD1 is a possible D gene (6 bases). Trimming removed 1 base from V and 0 bases from J, with 24 bases in between. CDR3 size: 19 residues. Per the germline V gene, CDR1 is DFQATT and CDR2 is SNEGSKA (reference sequence). For the CDR3, the DNA is TGCAGTGCTAGAGTGTCGACAGGTTCCATCATCCCTACTAACTATGGCTACACCTTC. Translated, it gives CSARVSTGSIIPTNYGYTF.